These 28 T cell receptor beta chains were sequenced from one sample in a study of shared clonotypes between healthy human individuals. Method: immunoSEQ multiplex PCR; TCRdb's copy keeps in-frame clones and lacks some. This table has about 530,000 clones, roughly 79% appearing once. The sample consisted of PBMCs. The receptor source for this set is a middle-aged woman in good health. Some clones in this sample may be carry-over from other donors' samples.

The chain employs TRBV10-3 and TRBJ2-7; D call uncertain. Trimming took 6 bases from V and 3 from J, leaving 6 bases between them. The germline V gene has CDR1 ENHRY and CDR2 SYGVKD. The CDR3 covers 11 residues. CDR3 loop: CAIRDNYEQYF. CDR3 nucleotide sequence: TGTGCCATCAGAGACAACTACGAGCAGTACTTC.

This clone was observed many times. This CDR3 is CASRKGTSAYNEQFF. The CDR3 nucleotides read TGTGCCAGCAGAAAAGGGACTAGCGCGTACAATGAGCAGTTCTTC. The chain recombines TRBV5-4 with TRBJ2-1, with 10 bases matching TRBD2. This CDR3 contains 15 residues. The V gene's germline CDR1 is SGHNT and CDR2 YYREEE (reference sequence). Germline trimming cut 5 bases from V and 4 bases from J; bases unmatched to any gene: 6.

This sequence joins TRBV29-1 and TRBJ2-1; TRBD2 is a possible D gene (6 bases). V was shortened by 0 bases and J by 1 base, with 13 bases between the two germline ends. Germline CDR1 is SQVTM and CDR2 is ANQGSEA. There are 16 residues in the CDR3. The CDR3 spells CSVEEGRGRSYNEQFF. CDR3 in DNA: TGCAGCGTTGAAGAAGGGAGAGGGAGGTCCTACAATGAGCAGTTCTTC.

This clone was seen more than once but under ten times. J is TRBJ1-1 and V is TRBV6-1; TRBD1 might be the D (5 bases). The CDR3 extends over 12 amino acids. Germline-derived CDR1 and CDR2 are MNHNS and SASEGT. The V gene lost 11 bases and the J gene lost 3 bases, with 13 bases spanning the gap. The CDR3 reads CAVQRGDTEAFF. CDR3 DNA: TGTGCCGTCCAGAGGGGCGACACTGAAGCTTTCTTT.

This clone was detected ten times or more. Other nucleotide sequences from this sample produce the same CDR3. The chain employs TRBV29-1 and TRBJ2-7, with D tentatively TRBD1 or TRBD2 (5 bases each). Germline values: CDR1 SQVTM, CDR2 ANQGSEA. V gave up 5 bases and J gave up 6 bases, with 17 bases separating them. There are 13 residues in the CDR3. CDR3: CSVLMQGAGEQYF. The CDR3 nucleotides are TGCAGCGTTCTGATGCAGGGTGCGGGCGAGCAGTACTTC.

The V and J genes are TRBV28 and TRBJ2-5; D not resolved. The J call may be mistaken, given a closer DNA end match to TRBJ2-7. CDR3 length equals 14 residues. Germline CDR1 reads MDHEN; CDR2 reads SYDVKM. The CDR3 loop reads CASSLGPVGYEQYF. Written as DNA, the CDR3 is TGTGCCAGCAGTTTAGGCCCCGTAGGGTACGAGCAGTACTTC.

The J gene is TRBJ1-5, the V gene TRBV28, with D perhaps TRBD1 (5 bases). The CDR3 is 15 residues long. Germline CDR1 MDHEN, CDR2 SYDVKM. The germline V and J ends were trimmed by 5 bases and 8 bases, with 19 bases remaining between them. In DNA form, the CDR3 reads TGTGCCAGCAGTCCTGGGACTGGCGTTGGGGAGCCCCAGCATTTT. It yields the protein CASSPGTGVGEPQHF.

A note on this clone: This specimen includes other DNA sequences encoding the same CDR3. V and J are TRBV5-1 and TRBJ2-2; no clear D. Germline V gene lookup returns CDR1 SGHRS and CDR2 YFSETQ. The CDR3 contains 14 residues. The germline V and J ends were trimmed by 0 bases and 5 bases, with 8 bases remaining between them. The CDR3 is CASSLVWGTGELFF. DNA of the CDR3: TGCGCCAGCAGCTTGGTTTGGGGTACCGGGGAGCTGTTTTTT.

The chain combines TRBV4-2 with TRBJ1-6, with D perhaps matching TRBD1 (5 bases). The germline V gene has CDR1 LGHNA and CDR2 YNFKEQ. CDR3 length equals 16 residues. The ends were cut back, 0 bases at V and 7 bases at J, with 13 bases in the middle. CDR3 amino acids: CASSQEGQGRNSPLHF. The CDR3 DNA reads TGTGCCAGCAGCCAAGAAGGTCAGGGCCGAAATTCACCCCTCCACTTT.

This chain links TRBV28 with TRBJ1-1, with TRBD1 matching over 7 bases. The germline V gene has CDR1 MDHEN and CDR2 SYDVKM. With 2 bases clipped from V and 9 bases from J, the junction kept 6 bases outside the gene matches. This CDR3 is built from 13 residues. The CDR3 region is CASSLGQGDKAFF. The CDR3 DNA is TGTGCCAGCAGTTTAGGGCAGGGGGACAAAGCTTTCTTT. Together with reference TRBV28 and TRBJ1-1, the CDR3 gives the full variable domain: DVKVTQSSRYLVKRTGEKVFLECVQDMDHENMFWYRQDPGLGLRLIYFSYDVKMKEKGDIPEGYSVSREKKERFSLILESASTNQTSMYLCASSLGQGDKAFFGQGTRLTVV.

V is TRBV7-9 and J is TRBJ1-2; TRBD1 might be the D (5 bases). This CDR3 region has 17 residues. Trimming removed 1 base at V and 3 bases at J, with 18 bases between. Germline V CDR1 and CDR2: SEHNR, FQNEAQ (reference sequence). CDR3 in DNA: TGTGCCAGCAGCTTAGGGGTCCCGACCCAAGGGGACTATGGCTACACCTTC. This translates into CASSLGVPTQGDYGYTF.

This clone appeared once. V is TRBV27 and J is TRBJ2-1, with 10 bases aligning to TRBD1. J gave up 2 bases and V 0 bases, and 4 bases lay outside the gene matches. Germline lookup yields CDR1 MNHEY and CDR2 SMNVEV (reference sequence). The CDR3 is 17 amino acids. The DNA of the CDR3 is TGTGCCAGCAGTTTATCAGGGACAGGGGTCCCCTACAATGAGCAGTTCTTC. It yields the protein CASSLSGTGVPYNEQFF.

CDR3: CASSPRAGVATEAFF. The CDR3, as DNA: TGTGCCAGTAGTCCCCGGGCCGGGGTTGCTACTGAAGCTTTCTTT. The chain uses TRBV19 and TRBJ1-1; D ambiguous. Looked up from germline, CDR1 is LNHDA and CDR2 is SQIVND (reference sequence). The CDR3 consists of 15 residues. The V end was cut by 5 bases, the J end by 5 bases, with 18 bases between.

The chain has TRBV27 and TRBJ1-5, with 7 bases matching TRBD1. Trimming took 6 bases from V and 5 from J; bases not matched to a gene: 10. The CDR3 consists of 15 residues. The germline CDR1 and CDR2 sequences are MNHEY and SMNVEV (reference sequence). The CDR3 protein is CASRKDRDRHQPQHF. CDR3 in DNA: TGTGCCAGCAGGAAAGACAGGGATAGGCATCAGCCCCAGCATTTT.

The chain couples TRBV5-1 to TRBJ2-3; D might be TRBD1 (5 bases). The V and J ends lost 0 bases and 3 bases respectively, with 14 bases between them. The CDR3 covers 16 residues. Germline V gene data show CDR1 as SGHRS and CDR2 as YFSETQ. The CDR3, as DNA: TGCGCCAGCAGCTTGGGTGGACAACCGAGGACAGATACGCAGTATTTT. This translates into CASSLGGQPRTDTQYF.

This clone occurred a few times. This chain uses TRBV2 with TRBJ2-1, with a possible D match to TRBD1 (5 bases). CDR3 size: 14 residues. V was clipped by 3 bases and J by 2 bases, with 8 bases between them. Germline CDR1 and CDR2: SNHLY and FYNNEI. Here the CDR3 reads CASSDEGAYNEQFF. CDR3 sequence (DNA): TGTGCCAGCAGTGATGAAGGGGCCTACAATGAGCAGTTCTTC.

The genes are TRBV2 and TRBJ1-2, with D hard to call. Germline CDR1 reads SNHLY; CDR2 reads FYNNEI. Trimming shortened V by 5 bases and J by 2 bases, and 9 bases separated the two germline ends. The CDR3 runs to 13 residues. The CDR3 DNA reads as TGTGCCAGCAGTCTACAGAACAACTATGGCTACACCTTC. Encoded protein: CASSLQNNYGYTF.

J is TRBJ2-1 and V is TRBV9; D remains unclear. The CDR3 contains 16 residues. CDR1 is SGDLS and CDR2 is YYNGEE in the germline V gene. V lost 3 bases to trimming and J lost 0 bases, with 13 bases between them. CDR3 bases: TGTGCCAGCAGCGCCCTTGGGGATCCCTCCTACAATGAGCAGTTCTTC. Protein product: CASSALGDPSYNEQFF.

Points on this clone: A much larger clone differs from this one at a single base, so this may be a read error. The J gene is TRBJ2-3, the V gene TRBV7-6; no clear D. The CDR3 length is 12 residues. The V and J ends lost 5 bases and 0 bases respectively, with 3 bases between them. From germline, CDR1 is SGHVS and CDR2 FNYEAQ. CDR3 residues: CASSPSTDTQYF. CDR3 sequence (DNA): TGTGCCAGCAGCCCCAGCACAGATACGCAGTATTTT.

This rearrangement joins TRBV23-1 to TRBJ2-3, with a weak D call TRBD2 (6 bases). TRBV23-1 is filed as an ORF, its function uncertain. The CDR3 spans 15 residues. Trimming removed 7 bases from V and 6 bases from J, with 20 bases in between. The CDR3 sequence: CASKIVRLATDTQYF. In nucleotides, the CDR3 is TGCGCCAGCAAGATTGTCCGGCTAGCGACGGATACGCAGTATTTT.

This chain joins TRBV5-4 and TRBJ2-3; D possibly corresponds to TRBD1 (6 bases). CDR1 SGHNT and CDR2 YYREEE come from the germline V gene (reference sequence). V was trimmed by 0 bases and J by 2 bases, leaving 13 bases between them. This CDR3 is 16 amino acids long. The CDR3 spells CASSLGGRGTTDTQYF. The DNA for the CDR3 is TGTGCCAGCAGCTTGGGGGGGCGCGGTACCACAGATACGCAGTATTTT.

The chain couples TRBV2 to TRBJ2-2; D perhaps matches TRBD2 (6 bases). Germline CDR1 is SNHLY and CDR2 is FYNNEI. The CDR3 contains 13 residues. Trimming shortened V by 7 bases and J by 3 bases, and 9 bases separated the two germline ends. CDR3 sequence reads: CASKGEDTGELFF. The CDR3 DNA follows: TGTGCCAGCAAAGGGGAGGACACCGGGGAGCTGTTTTTT.

This sequence joins TRBV5-1 and TRBJ2-5; 7 bases map to TRBD1. V lost 0 bases and J lost 6; bases outside the gene matches: 5. Germline values: CDR1 SGHRS, CDR2 YFSETQ. The CDR3 is 14 amino acids. This CDR3 is CASSLEGGEQTQYF. The DNA for the CDR3 is TGCGCCAGCAGCTTGGAAGGGGGCGAACAGACCCAGTACTTC. The entire variable domain, with the rest obtained from reference TRBV5-1 and TRBJ2-5, is as follows: KAGVTQTPRYLIKTRGQQVTLSCSPISGHRSVSWYQQTPGQGLQFLFEYFSETQRNKGNFPGRFSGRQFSNSRSEMNVSTLELGDSALYLCASSLEGGEQTQYFGPGTRLLVL.

V and J are TRBV30 and TRBJ1-5; 10 bases map to TRBD1. Germline V gives CDR1 GTSNPN, CDR2 SVGIG (reference sequence). The trim removed 4 bases at V and 3 bases at J, leaving 9 bases unmatched. The CDR3 is 16 residues long. The CDR3 DNA sequence: TGTGCCTGGACCCAGGGGACAGGGGCCCCCAATCAGCCCCAGCATTTT. Encoded protein: CAWTQGTGAPNQPQHF.

There are many counts of this clone. The V call is TRBV6-5, the J call TRBJ2-1; D could derive from TRBD1 or TRBD2 (5 bases each). Germline values: CDR1 MNHEY, CDR2 SVGAGI. V was pared by 5 bases and J by 4 bases, with 15 bases between. The CDR3 length is 15 residues. The CDR3 sequence: CASSKTGTLYNEQFF. As DNA, the CDR3 is TGTGCCAGCAGTAAAACCGGGACCCTTTACAATGAGCAGTTCTTC.

This chain connects TRBV4-2 to TRBJ2-1, with a possible D match to TRBD2 (6 bases). The CDR3 consists of 16 residues. Trimming took off 2 bases at V and 0 bases at J, with 11 bases between the two ends. Germline CDR1 is LGHNA and CDR2 is YNFKEQ. CDR3 nucleotides: TGTGCCAGCAGCCAATCAGCGACTAGCTCCTACAATGAGCAGTTCTTC. This encodes CASSQSATSSYNEQFF.

This rearrangement joins TRBV30 to TRBJ2-2; tentative D call: TRBD2 (5 bases). Germline V CDR1 and CDR2: GTSNPN, SVGIG (reference sequence). The CDR3 length is 13 residues. V was clipped by 6 bases and J by 5 bases, with 13 bases between them. This CDR3 is CACSEEVTGELFF. In DNA form, the CDR3 reads TGTGCCTGTTCAGAGGAGGTTACCGGGGAGCTGTTTTTT.

As to this clone: A much larger clone lies one base from this, so it may be a read error. In DNA, the CDR3 is TGTGCCAGCAGCGGGTCTAGCACAGATACGCAGTATTTT. Protein sequence: CASSGSSTDTQYF. V gene TRBV30 combines with J gene TRBJ2-3, with TRBD2 as a possible D gene (6 bases). Trimming removed 8 bases at V and 0 bases at J, with 12 bases between. Germline lookup yields CDR1 GTSNPN and CDR2 SVGIG (reference sequence). The CDR3 is 13 amino acids.